The 18 T cell receptor beta chains below come from one sample, sequenced in a study of beta chain features in type 1 diabetes. Expressed TCRB transcripts got sequenced, as all isolated RNA was reverse transcribed. Generated by immunoSEQ multiplex PCR, the TCRdb table keeps only in-frame clones and is missing some. Here the sample spans about 270,000 clones, around an eighth being singletons. The sequenced material came from naive CD4+ T cells from blood. The receptors derive from a woman aged 40 to 50 in good health.

The rearrangement joins TRBV7-9 to TRBJ2-3; TRBD2 agrees at 8 bases. Germline CDR1 is SEHNR and CDR2 is FQNEAQ (reference sequence). CDR3 length: 16 residues. Trimming removed 3 bases from V and 2 bases from J; junction bases left unmatched: 7. For the CDR3, the DNA is TGTGCCAGCAGCTTTGGGCGCGGGGGGTCCACAGATACGCAGTATTTT. Translation: CASSFGRGGSTDTQYF.

This clone occurred a few times. This chain joins TRBV6-9 and TRBJ1-5, with D unresolved. Trimming pared 6 bases from V and 9 bases from J, leaving 18 bases between. The CDR3 runs to 14 residues. Per germline, CDR1 MNHGY and CDR2 SVAAGI. The CDR3 DNA follows: TGTGCCAGCAGCGGCGAGGGCCTTACCGGGCCCCAGCATTTT. Amino acids: CASSGEGLTGPQHF.

The rearrangement joins TRBV11-1 to TRBJ2-3; no definite D call. The CDR3 covers 12 residues. Germline CDR1 is SGHAT and CDR2 is FQDESV (reference sequence). Trimming stripped 4 bases from V and 9 bases from J, with 11 bases between. CDR3 sequence reads: CASSSTVPTQYF. The CDR3 coding sequence is TGTGCCAGCAGCTCGACTGTCCCCACGCAGTATTTT.

The chain recombines TRBV25-1 with TRBJ2-1; 8 bases line up with TRBD1. This CDR3 is 14 amino acids long. Germline loops: CDR1 MGHDK, CDR2 SYGVNS. V was pared by 6 bases and J by 9 bases, with 10 bases of the junction left unmatched. The CDR3 DNA reads as TGTGCCAGCAGGAGGACAGGGTACTTCGGTGAGCAGTTCTTC. Its protein is CASRRTGYFGEQFF.

The chain is built from TRBV7-2 and TRBJ1-5, with D perhaps TRBD1 (6 bases). This CDR3 comprises 15 residues. The germline V gene encodes CDR1 SGHTA and CDR2 FQGNSA. The germline V and J ends were trimmed by 4 bases and 7 bases, with 17 bases remaining between them. The CDR3 loop is CASSSMGGQRQPQHF. DNA for the CDR3: TGTGCCAGCAGCTCCATGGGGGGGCAAAGACAGCCCCAGCATTTT.

The rearrangement links TRBV5-1 to TRBJ1-1; a weak D match, TRBD1 (6 bases). The V end was cut by 0 bases, the J end by 3 bases, with 12 bases between. Germline lookup yields CDR1 SGHRS and CDR2 YFSETQ. The length of the CDR3 is 15 residues. The CDR3 spells CASSLGTAVYTEAFF. CDR3 DNA sequence: TGCGCCAGCAGCTTGGGGACAGCGGTGTACACTGAAGCTTTCTTT.

The gene calls are TRBV10-3 and TRBJ1-6; possibly TRBD1 for D (6 bases). The V gene lost 4 bases and the J gene lost 6 bases, with 7 bases spanning the gap. Per germline, CDR1 ENHRY and CDR2 SYGVKD. This CDR3 spans 13 amino acids. CDR3 sequence (DNA): TGTGCCATCAGTGGGACAGCTAATTCACCCCTCCACTTT. This encodes CAISGTANSPLHF.

V usage is TRBV19 and J usage is TRBJ2-7; maybe TRBD1 (6 bases). Germline lookup yields CDR1 LNHDA and CDR2 SQIVND (reference sequence). Trimming left V 3 bases short and J 7 bases short, with 7 bases between. The length of the CDR3 is 11 residues. CDR3 sequence (DNA): TGTGCCAGTAGTATTGACAGGGAGCAGTACTTC. Translation gives CASSIDREQYF.

There are a few counts of this clone. V is TRBV2 and J is TRBJ1-1; maybe TRBD1 (5 bases). From germline, CDR1 is SNHLY and CDR2 FYNNEI. The CDR3 has 16 residues. Trimming took 4 bases from V and 0 from J, leaving 15 bases between them. As DNA, the CDR3 is TGTGCCAGCAGTGTGCAGGGTACAGGCCTGAACACTGAAGCTTTCTTT. This encodes CASSVQGTGLNTEAFF.

There are a few counts of this clone. The chain is built from TRBV29-1 and TRBJ1-4, with a possible D match to TRBD1 (5 bases). The CDR3 totals 14 residues. Trimming removed 0 bases at V and 8 bases at J, with 13 bases between. Per the germline V gene, CDR1 is SQVTM and CDR2 is ANQGSEA. DNA of the CDR3: TGCAGCGTTGAAGATCTCAACAGGAGCGAAAAACTGTTTTTT. Its translation is CSVEDLNRSEKLFF.

CDR3 sequence: CTSSRRTSGGPNTGELFF. The CDR3 DNA sequence: TGCACCAGCAGCCGGAGGACTAGCGGGGGCCCCAACACCGGGGAGCTGTTTTTT. The V gene is TRBV1, the J gene TRBJ2-2; the table's D call of TRBD2 was not tested on the DNA. TRBV1 is a known pseudogene. The CDR3 extends over 18 amino acids.

Only a few counts were recorded for this clone. The chain combines TRBV5-4 with TRBJ1-6; D ambiguous. This CDR3 region has 14 residues. V shed 2 bases and J shed 5 bases, with 8 bases lying between them. Looked up from germline, CDR1 is SGHNT and CDR2 is YYREEE (reference sequence). The CDR3 nucleotides read TGTGCCAGCAGCTTAGGACTGGATAATTCACCCCTCCACTTT. Its protein is CASSLGLDNSPLHF. Full variable domain (rest looked up from reference TRBV5-4 and TRBJ1-6): ETGVTQSPTHLIKTRGQQVTLRCSSQSGHNTVSWYQQALGQGPQFIFQYYREEENGRGNFPPRFSGLQFPNYSSELNVNALELDDSALYLCASSLGLDNSPLHFGNGTRLTVT.

This clone has just a few counts. This sequence joins TRBV11-2 and TRBJ2-1, with D maybe TRBD1 (7 bases). This CDR3 is built from 15 residues. Germline V CDR1 and CDR2: SGHAT, FQNNGV. Trimming pared 1 base from V and 5 bases from J, leaving 12 bases between. As DNA, the CDR3 is TGTGCCAGCAGCTTAGTTGCAGGGGGGCACAATGAGCAGTTCTTC. This gives the protein CASSLVAGGHNEQFF.

V usage is TRBV7-2 and J usage is TRBJ2-3; tentative D call: TRBD2 (6 bases). Germline loops: CDR1 SGHTA, CDR2 FQGNSA. Trimming stripped 5 bases from V and 0 bases from J, with 9 bases between. The CDR3 loop spans 14 amino acids. The CDR3 nucleotides are TGTGCCAGCAGCATTAGCGGTAGCACAGATACGCAGTATTTT. This translates into CASSISGSTDTQYF. The whole variable domain, filled in from reference TRBV7-2 and TRBJ2-3, reads GAGVSQSPSNKVTEKGKDVELRCDPISGHTALYWYRQSLGQGLEFLIYFQGNSAPDKSGLPSDRFSAERTGGSVSTLTIQRTQQEDSAVYLCASSISGSTDTQYFGPGTRLTVL.

A few counts support this clone. CDR3 coding DNA: TGTGCCAGCGGGACAGGGAAGGGCTACGAGCAGTACTTC. Translating it yields CASGTGKGYEQYF. V and J are TRBV13 and TRBJ2-7; 9 bases align to TRBD1. Trimming took 8 bases from V and 3 from J; bases not matched to a gene: 5. Germline V CDR1 and CDR2: PRHDT, FYEKMQ (reference sequence). The CDR3 contains 13 residues.

This clone was counted ten times or more. The V gene is TRBV23-1, the J gene TRBJ2-7; the match to TRBD1 covers 9 bases. TRBV23-1 is filed as an ORF, its function uncertain. The CDR3 sequence is 13 residues long. V trimming: 10 bases; J trimming: 5 bases; junction bases outside the gene matches: 9. CDR3 coding DNA: TGCGCCATCGCCGGGACAGGGAGCGACGAGCAGTACTTC. Its translation is CAIAGTGSDEQYF.

This clone was seen only a few times. J is TRBJ2-5 and V is TRBV11-2, with TRBD1 as a possible D gene (6 bases). The CDR3 covers 14 residues. V shed 6 bases and J shed 2 bases, with 13 bases lying between them. The V gene's germline CDR1 is SGHAT and CDR2 FQNNGV. CDR3 bases: TGTGCCAGCAGTACCGGGACATCACAAGAGACCCAGTACTTC. Protein: CASSTGTSQETQYF.

CDR3 amino acids: CASSLDRGTENEQFF. The CDR3 DNA reads as TGCGCCAGCAGCCTCGACAGGGGGACGGAGAATGAGCAGTTCTTC. The chain carries TRBV4-1 and TRBJ2-1; 9 positions match TRBD1. The CDR3 extends over 15 amino acids. J was trimmed by 7 bases and V by 4 bases; bases with no gene match: 8. CDR1 is MGHRA, CDR2 YSYEKL, per germline.